This T cell receptor beta chain originates from a study of blood T cell repertoires in COVID-19. Study context: COVID-19 samples collected from the United States, Italy and Spain covered acute and convalescent phases. PBMCs, B-cell-depleted T cells, or T cells provided the cDNA or gDNA that made up the material.

Germline CDR1 is SGDLS and CDR2 is YYNGEE. V was shortened by 5 bases and J by 0 bases, with 20 bases between the two germline ends. There are 17 residues in the CDR3. The table came from immunoSEQ multiplex PCR; TCRdb's copy has only in-frame clones and leaves some out. The sample has 250,000 to 350,000 clones; roughly 90% are singletons. This TCR was recovered from a woman in her 30s with active or convalescent COVID-19. The sequenced material came from peripheral blood. The chain joins TRBV9 to TRBJ1-2, with D tentatively TRBD1 (5 bases). The CDR3: CASSEPRRGPTNYGYTF. Here the CDR3 DNA reads TGTGCCAGCAGTGAGCCCCGGCGGGGCCCCACTAACTATGGCTACACCTTC.